These 30 T cell receptor beta chains came from one sample sequenced in a study of blood T cells in healthy people across ages. Sample-barcoded 5' priming and a J-beta primer mix drove a second PCR of about 7 to 11 cycles. MiXCR, run by TCRdb on the 5' RACE reads, gives a single entry per CDR3 protein. Among 550,000 to 750,000 distinct CDR3 sequences listed, around a fifth were seen once. The sequenced sample consisted of blood. These receptors originate from a man between 65 and 85 years old in good health.

This clonotype was observed a few times. An end of the junction does not agree with germline; a read error may underlie this. The rearrangement uses TRBV2 and TRBJ1-4, with D uncertain. The CDR3 consists of 12 residues. Germline-derived CDR1 and CDR2 are SNHLY and FYNNEI. The CDR3 DNA reads TGTGCCAGCACCATCGATCAAGGGAAACAGTTTTTT. It yields the protein CASTIDQGKQFF.

CDR3 in amino acids: CASSPGWRSYEQYF. Here the CDR3 DNA reads TGTGCCAGCAGCCCAGGGTGGAGGTCCTACGAGCAGTACTTC. The V gene is TRBV12-3 or TRBV12-4, the J gene TRBJ2-5; perhaps D is TRBD1 or TRBD2 (5 bases each). Judging by the DNA end, TRBJ2-7 fits better; the J call may be wrong. This CDR3 has 14 residues.

The rearrangement links TRBV10-1 to TRBJ2-1; D is uncertain. The DNA end is a closer match to TRBJ2-5, so the J assignment may be wrong. Germline CDR1 is WNHNN and CDR2 is SYGVQD (reference sequence). The CDR3 is 16 residues long. The DNA for the CDR3 is TGCGCCAGCAGTGTGTCGTTCGGGTACAAGATGGAGACCCAGTACTTC. As protein: CASSVSFGYKMETQYF.

In regard to this clonotype: At one boundary the junction diverges from the germline segment, which might be a read error. The genes are TRBV7-7 and TRBJ2-2; the match to TRBD1 covers 8 bases. Germline V lookup: CDR1 SSHAT, CDR2 FNYEAQ (reference sequence). The CDR3 totals 13 residues. The CDR3 sequence: CASSSTGAGELFF. The CDR3 DNA is TGTGCTAGCAGCTCGACAGGGGCCGGGGAGCTGTTTTTT.

This chain connects TRBV6-5 to TRBJ2-7; 14 nucleotides align to TRBD2. The CDR3 runs to 17 residues. The germline gives CDR1 MNHEY, CDR2 SVGAGI. The trim removed 0 bases at V and 4 bases at J, leaving 5 bases unmatched. The CDR3 DNA reads as TGTGCCAGCAGTTACTCGATTGGGACTAGCGGGAGTTACGAGCAGTACTTC. It specifies CASSYSIGTSGSYEQYF.

This clonotype showed up just a few times. One end of the junction fails to match germline, which may point to a read error. The V call is TRBV10-3, the J call TRBJ2-7, with D uncertain. Germline V gene data show CDR1 as ENHRY and CDR2 as SYGVKD. The CDR3 runs to 15 residues. In DNA, the CDR3 is TGTGCCACCAGTAACCACCCGAATGACGGCTACGAGCAGTACTTC. Its translation: CATSNHPNDGYEQYF.

This clonotype was counted only a few times. The chain is built from TRBV11-2 and TRBJ2-3, with 9 positions matching TRBD2. The CDR3 sequence is 15 residues long. The germline gives CDR1 SGHAT, CDR2 FQNNGV. V was pared by 5 bases and J by 6 bases, with 9 bases of the junction left unmatched. CDR3 coding DNA: TGTGCCAGCAGCCAGATGGGGCTAGCGGGGGATACGCAGTATTTT. It yields the protein CASSQMGLAGDTQYF.

This chain links TRBV5-1 with TRBJ2-4, with a tentative D call TRBD1 (6 bases). This CDR3 spans 14 amino acids. CDR1 and CDR2 from the germline V gene are SGHRS and YFSETQ. The ends were cut back, 4 bases at V and 3 bases at J, with 11 bases in the middle. Written as DNA, the CDR3 is TGCGCCAGCAGCGTACAGGGTGACAAAAACATTCAGTACTTC. Translated, it gives CASSVQGDKNIQYF.

This clonotype was counted a few times. V and J are TRBV7-2 and TRBJ2-6; D gene ambiguous. This CDR3 comprises 13 residues. Between the trimmed V and J ends, which lost 2 bases and 6 bases, there was a span of 5 bases. Germline V gene lookup returns CDR1 SGHTA and CDR2 FQGNSA. Written as DNA, the CDR3 is TGTGCCAGCAGCTTATTTGAGGCCAACGTCCTGACTTTC. This translates into CASSLFEANVLTF.

The genes are TRBV7-9 and TRBJ2-3, with a tentative D call TRBD2 (5 bases). In germline, CDR1 is SEHNR, CDR2 FQNEAQ (reference sequence). The CDR3 loop spans 16 amino acids. V was cut by 3 bases and J by 1 base, with 14 bases left in between. CDR3 region: CASSFEPGWGTDTQYF. The CDR3 DNA reads as TGTGCCAGCAGCTTCGAACCGGGGTGGGGCACAGATACGCAGTATTTT.

This clonotype was counted between two and nine times. The CDR3 reads CASTPAGREADTQYF. In DNA form, the CDR3 reads TGTGCCAGCACCCCAGCGGGCAGGGAGGCAGATACGCAGTATTTT. This chain uses TRBV7-3 with TRBJ2-3, with D possibly TRBD2 on 6 matching bases. The ends were cut back, 7 bases at V and 4 bases at J, with 18 bases in the middle. The germline CDR1 and CDR2 sequences are SGHTA and FQGTGA. The CDR3 is 15 residues long.

The chain combines TRBV20-1 with TRBJ2-1; a possible D gene is TRBD2 (6 bases). Trimming shortened V by 6 bases and J by 3 bases, and 9 bases separated the two germline ends. This CDR3 is built from 12 residues. Germline V gene sequence: CDR1 DFQATT, CDR2 SNEGSKA (reference sequence). The CDR3 DNA follows: TGCAGTGCCGTGGACTACTACAATGAGCAGTTCTTC. Its protein product is CSAVDYYNEQFF.

Notes on this clonotype: Germline and junction disagree at one end, which may indicate a read error. The V and J genes are TRBV5-1 and TRBJ2-5; TRBD2 is a possible D gene (5 bases). Per germline, CDR1 SGHRS and CDR2 YFSETQ. The CDR3 runs 15 residues. CDR3 in DNA: TGCGCCAGCAGCTTGGGGGATAGTCGAGGGCTCGCGCAGCACTTC. This codes for CASSLGDSRGLAQHF.

V usage is TRBV7-6 and J usage is TRBJ2-1, with D perhaps TRBD1 (7 bases). Germline CDR1 SGHVS, CDR2 FNYEAQ. This CDR3 is built from 16 residues. V lost 1 base and J 4 bases, leaving 14 bases between the germline ends. CDR3 protein: CASSLESAGGYNEQFF. In DNA, the CDR3 is TGTGCCAGCAGCTTAGAATCGGCAGGGGGGTACAATGAGCAGTTCTTC.

The V call is TRBV30, the J call TRBJ2-5; 7 bases match TRBD1. The V gene's germline CDR1 is GTSNPN and CDR2 SVGIG (reference sequence). The ends lost 2 bases at V and 5 bases at J; junction bases unmatched: 11. This CDR3 has 15 residues. The CDR3 loop reads CAWSNSGTEGETQYF. The CDR3 coding sequence is TGTGCCTGGAGTAACTCCGGGACAGAGGGCGAGACCCAGTACTTC.

This clonotype was counted between two and nine times. The chain employs TRBV6-2 or TRBV6-3 and TRBJ1-2; TRBD1 agrees at 7 bases. With V trimmed by 6 bases and J by 5 bases, 12 bases remained unmatched. The CDR3 length is 15 residues. Germline V lookup: CDR1 MNHEY, CDR2 SVGEGT. The CDR3 DNA is TGTGCCAGCAGCATCCTGGACAGGTTGGCATATGGCTACACCTTC. Residues: CASSILDRLAYGYTF.

V is TRBV6-2 or TRBV6-3 and J is TRBJ1-5, with 11 bases matching TRBD1. The germline gives CDR1 MNHEY, CDR2 SVGEGT. Germline trimming cut 7 bases from V and 6 bases from J; bases unmatched to any gene: 8. CDR3 size: 15 residues. The CDR3 reads CASNTGQGVGQPQHF. The CDR3 DNA is TGTGCCAGCAACACGGGACAGGGGGTGGGTCAGCCCCAGCATTTT.

This clonotype has just a few counts. V usage is TRBV10-3 and J usage is TRBJ1-2; D call uncertain. This CDR3 comprises 13 residues. Germline V CDR1 and CDR2: ENHRY, SYGVKD. Trimming left V 0 bases short and J 8 bases short, with 10 bases between. The CDR3 DNA is TGTGCCATCAGTGAGTCTGGCAGGTCGGGCTACACCTTC. This codes for CAISESGRSGYTF.

This clonotype was found many times. The J gene is TRBJ2-1, the V gene TRBV27; maybe TRBD2 (6 bases). The CDR3 runs to 15 residues. V was trimmed by 5 bases and J by 8 bases, leaving 19 bases between them. Per germline, CDR1 MNHEY and CDR2 SMNVEV (reference sequence). CDR3 in amino acids: CASSRRGVLIDEQFF. The CDR3, as DNA: TGTGCCAGCAGTCGGCGGGGTGTCCTAATCGATGAGCAGTTCTTC.

In this sample, this clonotype turned up a few times. This rearrangement joins TRBV9 to TRBJ2-5, with no clear D. The J call may not be correct, given that the DNA end is closer to TRBJ2-7. CDR1 is SGDLS, CDR2 YYNGEE, per germline. This CDR3 is built from 14 residues. CDR3 sequence (DNA): TGTGCCAGCAGCGTAGATCTGGGCTCCTACGAGCAGTACTTC. This sequence encodes CASSVDLGSYEQYF.

This clonotype was recorded a few times. The chain recombines TRBV5-6 with TRBJ2-1; D possibly corresponds to TRBD2 (5 bases). Deletions cut 1 base from V and 6 bases from J, with 11 bases between. Germline CDR1 is SGHDT and CDR2 is YYEEEE. There are 14 residues in the CDR3. This chain's CDR3 is CASSLFLGGNEQFF. The CDR3 region has the DNA TGTGCCAGCAGCTTGTTCCTCGGAGGCAATGAGCAGTTCTTC.

This clonotype was recorded a few times. This chain uses TRBV5-6 with TRBJ2-7, with a possible D match to TRBD2 (6 bases). V lost 0 bases to trimming and J lost 2 bases, with 12 bases between them. This CDR3 region has 15 residues. The germline gives CDR1 SGHDT, CDR2 YYEEEE. The chain's CDR3 is CASSLVSSGAYEQYF. CDR3 nucleotide sequence: TGTGCCAGCAGCTTGGTTAGTAGCGGCGCCTACGAGCAGTACTTC.

In the case of this clonotype: At one of its ends the junction is not consistent with the germline gene, which may arise from a read error. The chain recombines TRBV4-3 with TRBJ1-3; 8 bases align to TRBD1. Looked up from germline, CDR1 is LGHNA and CDR2 is YSLEER. This CDR3 has 16 residues. The CDR3 reads CAGSQDRGLTGNTIYF. The CDR3 DNA is TGCGCCGGCAGCCAAGACAGGGGACTTACGGGAAACACCATATATTTT.

The CDR3 sequence: CASSAGVLQETQYF. CDR3 DNA: TGTGCCAGCAGTGCCGGGGTACTCCAAGAGACCCAGTACTTC. V usage is TRBV25-1 and J usage is TRBJ2-5; tentative D call: TRBD2 (5 bases). Germline V lookup: CDR1 MGHDK, CDR2 SYGVNS. V lost 4 bases to trimming and J lost 1 base, with 10 bases between them. The CDR3 totals 14 residues. The full variable domain, its missing parts supplied by reference TRBV25-1 and TRBJ2-5, is EADIYQTPRYLVIGTGKKITLECSQTMGHDKMYWYQQDPGMELHLIHYSYGVNSTEKGDLSSESTVSRIRTEHFPLTLESARPSHTSQYLCASSAGVLQETQYFGPGTRLLVL.

This clonotype was counted a few times. The chain is built from TRBV7-2 and TRBJ2-5, with 8 bases aligning to TRBD1. The CDR3 is made up of 14 amino acids. J lost 2 bases, V lost 10 bases, and 9 bases had no gene match. Per germline, CDR1 SGHTA and CDR2 FQGNSA. The CDR3 region has the DNA TGTGCCACCAAATCGGACAGGGCTCAAGAGACCCAGTACTTC. It codes for CATKSDRAQETQYF.

This clonotype has ten or more counts. The genes are TRBV28 and TRBJ2-7; 12 nucleotides align to TRBD1. The CDR3 has 15 residues. Germline lookup yields CDR1 MDHEN and CDR2 SYDVKM. Germline trimming cut 4 bases from V and 7 bases from J; bases unmatched to any gene: 8. The CDR3 bases are TGTGCCAGCAGTTCGACGGGACAGGGGGCGCGTGAGCAGTACTTC. It translates to CASSSTGQGAREQYF. Drawing the rest from reference TRBV28 and TRBJ2-7, the complete variable domain is DVKVTQSSRYLVKRTGEKVFLECVQDMDHENMFWYRQDPGLGLRLIYFSYDVKMKEKGDIPEGYSVSREKKERFSLILESASTNQTSMYLCASSSTGQGAREQYFGPGTRLTVT.

This clonotype came up a few times. V and J are TRBV6-1 and TRBJ2-5; TRBD2 might be the D (6 bases). The CDR3 is 13 residues long. V was shortened by 7 bases and J by 4 bases, with 13 bases between the two germline ends. Looked up from germline, CDR1 is MNHNS and CDR2 is SASEGT. CDR3: CASMPGVPETQYF. CDR3 DNA sequence: TGTGCCAGCATGCCGGGAGTTCCAGAGACCCAGTACTTC.

Only a few counts were recorded for this clonotype. The chain employs TRBV5-1 and TRBJ2-2; 8 nucleotides match TRBD2. The CDR3 runs to 15 residues. CDR1 is SGHRS and CDR2 is YFSETQ in the germline V gene. Germline trimming cut 7 bases from V and 5 bases from J; bases unmatched to any gene: 10. This CDR3 reads CASQGLAGPTGELFF. In DNA form, the CDR3 reads TGCGCCAGCCAAGGGCTAGCGGGTCCAACCGGGGAGCTGTTTTTT.

This chain joins TRBV11-1 and TRBJ2-3; 8 nucleotides line up with TRBD2. This CDR3 is built from 16 residues. Germline values: CDR1 SGHAT, CDR2 FQDESV (reference sequence). Germline trimming cut 6 bases from V and 4 bases from J; bases unmatched to any gene: 12. CDR3 in amino acids: CASRDRSGSSPDTQYF. The CDR3 DNA reads as TGTGCCAGCAGAGATCGGAGCGGGAGTAGCCCAGATACGCAGTATTTT. Using reference TRBV11-1 and TRBJ2-3 for the parts outside the CDR3, the full variable domain is EAEVAQSPRYKITEKSQAVAFWCDPISGHATLYWYRQILGQGPELLVQFQDESVVDDSQLPKDRFSAERLKGVDSTLKIQPAELGDSAMYLCASRDRSGSSPDTQYFGPGTRLTVL.

This clonotype was seen more than once but under ten times. The chain recombines TRBV29-1 with TRBJ1-1; D possibly corresponds to TRBD1 (6 bases). CDR3 length: 13 residues. The V gene lost 6 bases and the J gene lost 0 bases, with 11 bases spanning the gap. Germline CDR1 reads SQVTM; CDR2 reads ANQGSEA. The CDR3 loop reads CSVRQALNTEAFF. As DNA, the CDR3 is TGCAGCGTCCGACAGGCTTTGAACACTGAAGCTTTCTTT.